This record covers a single T cell receptor beta chain. Its antigen is currently not known. No base qualities exist here, and no much larger clone lies one base off it. The CDR3 covers 15 residues, taking in both the cysteine and the phenylalanine. The retained sequence is limited to the CDR3, 45 bases, with the frame set at the first base. CDR1 and CDR2 are drawn from the germline V gene: SGHAT, FQNNGV. V is cut by 1 base and J by 4 bases, and the space between the germline ends is 11 bases. The time point label of this sample denotes: around 4 weeks on oral tofacitinib. Interpreted using the paper, the treatment or condition label stands for: oral pan-JAK inhibitor, 5-10 mg twice daily. Lesional scalp punch biopsies and peripheral blood were obtained from alopecia areata patients. After PBMCs were isolated by density centrifugation and stained for CD3, CD4 and CD8, a FACSAria was used to sort CD4+ and CD8+ T cells.

The sample comes from a study of CD8+ T cells in alopecia areata (dated by TCRdb to 2016 to 2018). Notes on the research overall: Treated patients were enrolled in an open-label pilot trial of oral tofacitinib, 5 to 10 mg twice daily, for moderate-to-severe alopecia areata. Tofacitinib was given for 6 to 18 months, followed by 6 months of follow-up off drug to assess delayed response and recurrence. In both human patients and the C3H/HeJ mouse model, the study applied high-throughput TCRbeta sequencing to look at T cell clonal expansion in alopecia areata. Scalp tissue and sorted CD4+ and CD8+ peripheral blood T cells from patchy and totalis/universalis alopecia areata patients and from healthy controls were covered by human TCRbeta sequencing. Amplification of TCRbeta CDR3 regions was done by immunoSEQ multiplex PCR using 35 Vbeta forward primers and 13 Jbeta reverse primers. The RNA source kit depended on sample type: the PAXgene miRNA kit for fixed scalp, the miRNeasy kit for PBMCs, and the RNeasy kit for mouse skin. In treated patients, disease severity was measured using the SALT score, which gives the percentage of scalp surface area affected. Scalp clonality was compared among normal scalp (n=4), patchy alopecia areata scalp (n=8), and alopecia totalis/universalis scalp (n=8). Patients on tofacitinib were biopsied at baseline and after 4 and 24 weeks of treatment, and several of the patients also had a later scalp biopsy.

Study-wide conclusions, independent of this receptor: Compared with mice, TCR sequences shared between patients were less clear, possibly partly because of HLA diversity across the patient population. The treated cohort was small, with a single nonresponder, so links between baseline CD8+ expansion and response need larger studies. Resident alphabeta T cells in normal human skin are also sequenced, complicating scalp TCR repertoire analysis, unlike mouse skin dominated by gammadelta T cells. Scalp clonality and the number of expanded CD8+ clones among the top 100 scalp clones were significantly decreased by tofacitinib. Compared with normal scalp, lesional scalp, particularly in alopecia totalis/universalis, had higher clonality and more expanded CD8+ clones, which suggests antigenic drive. Many expanded lesional clones persisted in scalp and blood during tofacitinib treatment, which may partly explain relapse after stopping treatment.

Library prep was done by the immunoSEQ multiplex PCR assay. RNA was extracted from all samples and reverse transcribed into cDNA, which served as template for TCR sequencing. First-strand cDNA was synthesized with SuperScript III using a 2:1 mix of oligo-dT and random hexamers. A synthetic immune receptor repertoire was used to gauge amplification bias, and whatever bias remained was removed computationally. Concerning the study's data processing: Raw reads were preprocessed for error removal, and CDR3 was defined according to IMGT conventions as running from the conserved cysteine to phenylalanine. Clonality was calculated as 1 minus Shannon entropy normalized by log2 of the number of productive unique TCRs. Whether each scalp clone was CD4 or CD8 was inferred by checking scalp TCRbeta sequences against the CD4 and CD8 repertoires from sorted blood. Here the immuneACCESS table is served through TCRdb, limited to in-frame sequences with V and J called. Missing clones are a known gap in these copies; in checked studies unresolved V genes cover under half, and the rest lacks a known reason. V and J calls plus clone size are reproduced from that table; the DNA served to infer D and trimming. The table for this sample lists under 250,000 clones; 50% to 70% of them were counted only once. In total, the top ten clones hold roughly 1.6% of the sample.

This receptor was identified in a human donor with alopecia areata. The chain links TRBV11-2 with TRBJ1-5, with no confident D gene call. This specimen consisted of CD4+ T cells sorted from blood, obtained at week 4, from a patient treated with tofacitinib. The DNA reads as follows: TGTGCCAGCAGCTTAGGAGGAAAACGGAATCAGCCCCAGCATTTT. Its coded protein is CASSLGGKRNQPQHF. With the rest looked up from the reference TRBV11-2 and TRBJ1-5 genes rather than sequenced, the full variable domain is EAGVAQSPRYKIIEKRQSVAFWCNPISGHATLYWYQQILGQGPKLLIQFQNNGVVDDSQLPKDRFSAERLKGVDSTLKIQPAKLEDSAVYLCASSLGGKRNQPQHFGDGTRLSIL.